This T cell receptor beta chain was captured by sequencing in a study of blood T cell repertoires in COVID-19. At the level of the study: From T cells, B-cell-depleted T cells, or PBMCs came the material, which was cDNA or gDNA.

Trimming stripped 2 bases from V and 0 bases from J, with 16 bases between. Looked up from germline, CDR1 is MGHDK and CDR2 is SYGVNS. CDR3 length: 17 amino acids. This clone was picked up a small number of times. Original data processing: Estimated nucleated cell counts came from reference gene primer amplification. Profiling relied on immunoSEQ multiplex PCR, and the TCRdb table lists in-frame clones only, not all of them. The DNA was the basis for D and trimming; V, J and clone size are from that table. The table includes around 130,000 clones, 80% to 85% detected once. The genes are TRBV25-1 and TRBJ1-1; tentatively, D is TRBD1 (6 bases). Sequenced sample: peripheral blood. This receptor was taken from a woman aged 25-40 years who had recovered from COVID-19. The CDR3 region has the DNA TGTGCCAGCAGTGAAGGGCAGGGGCACCGAATGAACACTGAAGCTTTCTTT. It specifies CASSEGQGHRMNTEAFF.